Listed below are T cell receptor beta chains from one sample, sequenced in a study of post-analysis software for immune sequencing data. Via MiXCR, TCRdb re-called the PCR reads, giving one row per CDR3 protein. The data hold about 540,000 distinct CDR3 sequences, with around 34% observed a single time. The sample comprised blood. The receptors here all came from a girl under 18 with multiple sclerosis. CDR3s include the opening cysteine and the closing phenylalanine or tryptophan. Each record gives: CDR3 length, V gene, J gene, CDR3 protein.

CDR3 length: 14; V gene: TRBV20-1; J gene: TRBJ2-3; CDR3 protein: CSARPGSGPDTQYF
CDR3 length: 14; V gene: TRBV2; J gene: TRBJ1-1; CDR3 protein: CASSVDRGGSEAFF
CDR3 length: 17; V gene: TRBV24-1; J gene: TRBJ2-1; CDR3 protein: CATSKGPRQGPHNEQFF
CDR3 length: 14; V gene: TRBV5-5; J gene: TRBJ2-3; CDR3 protein: CASSLAQSRDTQYF
CDR3 length: 18; V gene: TRBV12-3/TRBV12-4; J gene: TRBJ2-5; CDR3 protein: CASSPTAGTSGHQETQYF
CDR3 length: 14; V gene: TRBV20-1; J gene: TRBJ2-7; CDR3 protein: CSARAGTGGYEQYF
CDR3 length: 15; V gene: TRBV11-2; J gene: TRBJ2-3; CDR3 protein: CASVAGWPSTDTRYF
CDR3 length: 15; V gene: TRBV5-1; J gene: TRBJ1-1; CDR3 protein: CASSFIGGTGTGAFF
CDR3 length: 13; V gene: TRBV20-1; J gene: TRBJ2-1; CDR3 protein: CSARAPLVREQFF
CDR3 length: 13; V gene: TRBV28; J gene: TRBJ2-7; CDR3 protein: CASGTATPYEQYF
CDR3 length: 14; V gene: TRBV2; J gene: TRBJ2-7; CDR3 protein: CASSEGGSDYEQYF
CDR3 length: 12; V gene: TRBV6-5; J gene: TRBJ2-1; CDR3 protein: CASSYSRRKQFF
CDR3 length: 13; V gene: TRBV28; J gene: TRBJ1-2; CDR3 protein: CASRQNRAWGYTF
CDR3 length: 15; V gene: TRBV7-9; J gene: TRBJ1-4; CDR3 protein: CASSPATHSSEKLFF
CDR3 length: 16; V gene: TRBV5-1; J gene: TRBJ1-4; CDR3 protein: CASSFSGPSTNEKLFF
CDR3 length: 15; V gene: TRBV5-4; J gene: TRBJ2-6; CDR3 protein: CASSRRGAGANVLTF
CDR3 length: 15; V gene: TRBV7-9; J gene: TRBJ2-7; CDR3 protein: CASSLGTSASYEQYF
CDR3 length: 12; V gene: TRBV6-6; J gene: TRBJ2-3; CDR3 protein: CASSQTADTQYF
CDR3 length: 14; V gene: TRBV20-1; J gene: TRBJ2-5; CDR3 protein: CSAGLGGGRNEQYF
CDR3 length: 16; V gene: TRBV15; J gene: TRBJ1-2; CDR3 protein: CATSRDPFGQNYGYTF
CDR3 length: 16; V gene: TRBV3-1; J gene: TRBJ2-3; CDR3 protein: CASSQAGGGPTDTQYF
CDR3 length: 13; V gene: TRBV20-1; J gene: TRBJ2-2; CDR3 protein: CSARLAPTGELFF
CDR3 length: 15; V gene: TRBV19; J gene: TRBJ2-3; CDR3 protein: CASSRTGLSADTQYF
CDR3 length: 13; V gene: TRBV20-1; J gene: TRBJ2-3; CDR3 protein: CSAEGLSTDTQYF
CDR3 length: 15; V gene: TRBV5-1; J gene: TRBJ2-5; CDR3 protein: CASGQGDVRGETQYF
CDR3 length: 16; V gene: TRBV20-1; J gene: TRBJ2-3; CDR3 protein: CSARDDTSGTTDTQYF
CDR3 length: 17; V gene: TRBV28; J gene: TRBJ1-1; CDR3 protein: CASRTQLRGVMNTEAFF
CDR3 length: 15; V gene: TRBV12-3/TRBV12-4; J gene: TRBJ2-3; CDR3 protein: CASSLAGGSKDTQYF
CDR3 length: 13; V gene: TRBV12-3/TRBV12-4; J gene: TRBJ2-5; CDR3 protein: CASGQGLGETQYF
CDR3 length: 12; V gene: TRBV29-1; J gene: TRBJ2-7; CDR3 protein: CSVEDRDREQNF
CDR3 length: 14; V gene: TRBV5-1; J gene: TRBJ2-1; CDR3 protein: CASSKDPTYNEQFF
CDR3 length: 13; V gene: TRBV7-6; J gene: TRBJ1-2; CDR3 protein: CASSLATGYGYTF
CDR3 length: 14; V gene: TRBV4-1; J gene: TRBJ2-7; CDR3 protein: CASSPPVGGGGQYF
CDR3 length: 14; V gene: TRBV7-7; J gene: TRBJ2-5; CDR3 protein: CASSPLGVAETQYF
CDR3 length: 16; V gene: TRBV5-5; J gene: TRBJ2-6; CDR3 protein: CASSFLSGTGANVLTF
CDR3 length: 12; V gene: TRBV10-3; J gene: TRBJ2-3; CDR3 protein: CAITDNTDTQYF